This TCR beta chain emerged from a study of graft-versus-host responses after intestinal transplantation. Study-level background: Anti-thymocyte globulin was used for induction in all recipients, who then took tacrolimus and steroids for approximately 3 years.

The repertoire was sequenced with immunoSEQ multiplex PCR; TCRdb's copy has only in-frame clones and lacks some. Here the sample spans roughly 100,000 clones, more than 85% being singletons. As to this clone: Its matching antigen is unknown.

The CDR3 totals 16 residues. CDR1 and CDR2 from the germline V gene are KGHSH and LQKENI. Trimming cost V 0 bases and J 4 bases, with 12 bases left between them. Study-wide findings and caveats: Recipient marrow showed GvH clones, some seen first in ileum or blood.

V gene TRBV18 combines with J gene TRBJ2-2, with D possibly matching TRBD2 (5 bases). This specimen was unstimulated CD4+ T cells sorted from spleen or lymph node cells, taken before intestinal transplant. This clonotype was sampled from a human donor who received an intestinal transplant. The CDR3 DNA reads TGTGCCAGCTCACCACCTTCCTCCGGAGGCACCGGGGAGCTGTTTTTT. This sequence encodes CASSPPSSGGTGELFF.